This passage covers 24 T cell receptor beta chains from one sample sequenced in a study of identical twins. TCRdb re-called the 5' RACE reads with MiXCR, one entry per CDR3 protein. This sample carries around 250,000 distinct CDR3 sequences, roughly 7% of them seen once, and the ten largest clones take roughly 3.6%. These data also featured in a second study, about yellow fever vaccine responses in identical twins.

The sample comprised memory (CD45RO+) T cells sorted from blood. These TCRs come from a woman aged 18-35 years in good health.

This clonotype was observed at least ten times. The rearrangement uses TRBV15 and TRBJ1-2, with D unclear. Trimming shortened V by 0 bases and J by 8 bases, and 13 bases separated the two germline ends. Germline lookup yields CDR1 LNHNV and CDR2 YYDKDF (reference sequence). CDR3 length: 14 amino acids. The CDR3 bases are TGTGCCACCAGCAGAGAAGAACTCAGAGGAGGCTACACCTTC. Translation gives CATSREELRGGYTF.

This clonotype was found a few times. The chain combines TRBV10-3 with TRBJ1-2; TRBD1 is a possible D gene (5 bases). Germline assignment: CDR1 ENHRY and CDR2 SYGVKD. This CDR3 comprises 14 residues. Trimming pared 3 bases from V and 8 bases from J, leaving 16 bases between. CDR3 sequence reads: CAISDPGTAGGYTF. DNA of the CDR3: TGTGCCATCAGTGACCCGGGGACCGCCGGGGGCTACACCTTC.

In this sample, this clonotype turned up many times. The J gene is TRBJ2-1, the V gene TRBV12-3 or TRBV12-4, with 7 bases fitting TRBD1. This CDR3 has 13 amino acids. V dropped 6 bases and J dropped 13; count of bases not matched to a gene: 12. The CDR3 nucleotides read TGTGCCAGCAGCCCCCCGACAGGGTCAAGACAGTTCTTC. This sequence encodes CASSPPTGSRQFF.

This clonotype was detected many times. The chain has TRBV20-1 and TRBJ2-7; 13 bases align to TRBD2. CDR1 and CDR2 (germline): DFQATT, SNEGSKA (reference sequence). With V trimmed by 2 bases and J by 7 bases, 8 bases remained unmatched. The CDR3 covers 15 residues. In nucleotides, the CDR3 is TGCAGTGCTAGAAAGGGACTAGCGGGACTGGGGGAGCAGTACTTC. Encoded protein: CSARKGLAGLGEQYF.

This clonotype was seen many times. This chain joins TRBV28 and TRBJ2-3; the match to TRBD2 covers 8 bases. After removal of 5 bases from V and 6 bases from J, the junction contained 7 bases not matched to a gene. The CDR3 consists of 14 residues. From germline, CDR1 is MDHEN and CDR2 SYDVKM. Written as DNA, the CDR3 is TGTGCCAGCAGTCTTTCAGCGGGAGTCGATACGCAGTATTTT. Translated: CASSLSAGVDTQYF.

V is TRBV2 and J is TRBJ2-1; TRBD1 matches 7 bases. V was pared by 7 bases and J by 2 bases, with 5 bases of the junction left unmatched. Germline CDR1 SNHLY, CDR2 FYNNEI. The CDR3 is made up of 14 amino acids. CDR3 in DNA: TGTGCCAGCACTGCCGGGACAGCCTACAATGAGCAGTTCTTC. Its translation: CASTAGTAYNEQFF.

This clonotype was recorded at least ten times. The chain is built from TRBV10-1 and TRBJ1-5; D perhaps matches TRBD1 (6 bases). This CDR3 region has 13 residues. Germline lookup yields CDR1 WNHNN and CDR2 SYGVQD (reference sequence). V dropped 2 bases and J dropped 6 bases, with 8 bases sitting between them. Written as DNA, the CDR3 is TGCGCCAGCAGTGAGACAGGGAGTCAGCCCCAGCATTTT. It encodes CASSETGSQPQHF.

This clonotype was picked up a small number of times. V is TRBV3-1 and J is TRBJ1-5; 9 bases align to TRBD1. V shed 4 bases, J shed 0 bases, and the junction held 10 bases outside the gene matches. CDR1 and CDR2 from the germline V gene are LGHDT and YNNKEL (reference sequence). The CDR3 runs to 18 residues. The CDR3 is CASSPSTGGGYSNQPQHF. The CDR3 region has the DNA TGTGCCAGCAGCCCAAGCACAGGGGGCGGCTATAGCAATCAGCCCCAGCATTTT. Drawing the rest from reference TRBV3-1 and TRBJ1-5, the complete variable domain is DTAVSQTPKYLVTQMGNDKSIKCEQNLGHDTMYWYKQDSKKFLKIMFSYNNKELIINETVPNRFSPKSPDKAHLNLHINSLELGDSAVYFCASSPSTGGGYSNQPQHFGDGTRLSIL.

This clonotype occurred many times. The chain is built from TRBV5-1 and TRBJ1-5; TRBD1 aligns across 10 bases. Per the germline V gene, CDR1 is SGHRS and CDR2 is YFSETQ. The CDR3 loop spans 15 amino acids. Trimming removed 0 bases from V and 6 bases from J; junction bases left unmatched: 3. This chain's CDR3 is CASSLATGGPQPQHF. The DNA for the CDR3 is TGCGCCAGCAGCTTGGCGACAGGGGGCCCTCAGCCCCAGCATTTT.

This clonotype was found many times. The chain is built from TRBV5-1 and TRBJ1-1; D is unresolved. Trimming left V 0 bases short and J 4 bases short, with 13 bases between. CDR1 is SGHRS and CDR2 is YFSETQ in the germline V gene. The CDR3 is 15 amino acids. In DNA, the CDR3 is TGCGCCAGCAGCTTGGACCGGCTGGGAGGCACTGAAGCTTTCTTT. It encodes CASSLDRLGGTEAFF.

V is TRBV14 and J is TRBJ1-1; D is unclear. CDR1 and CDR2 (germline): SGHDN, FVKESK. This CDR3 spans 14 amino acids. The V and J ends lost 2 bases and 0 bases respectively, with 7 bases between them. The CDR3 is CASSQKALNTEAFF. The CDR3 nucleotides read TGTGCCAGCAGCCAAAAGGCTTTGAACACTGAAGCTTTCTTT.

This clonotype was detected many times. This chain joins TRBV6-5 and TRBJ1-2; D uncertain. Germline assignment: CDR1 MNHEY and CDR2 SVGAGI. With 3 bases removed from V and 7 bases from J, the gap between germline ends came to 18 bases. The CDR3 runs 15 residues. CDR3 residues: CASSYQEGSISGYTF. CDR3 DNA sequence: TGTGCCAGCAGTTATCAGGAGGGTTCGATTAGTGGCTACACCTTC.

This clonotype was counted a few times. This chain connects TRBV29-1 to TRBJ2-5; 14 bases fit TRBD2. CDR1 and CDR2 from the germline V gene are SQVTM and ANQGSEA. Trimming took 7 bases from V and 1 from J; bases not matched to a gene: 5. The CDR3 totals 15 residues. The CDR3: CSAGLAGGPQETQYF. CDR3 nucleotides: TGCAGCGCCGGACTAGCGGGAGGCCCCCAAGAGACCCAGTACTTC.

This clonotype occurred many times. Here the CDR3 reads CSASSGSINNEQFF. The CDR3 region has the DNA TGCAGCGCAAGTAGCGGGAGTATCAACAATGAGCAGTTCTTC. This chain uses TRBV29-1 with TRBJ2-1; the match to TRBD2 covers 9 bases. This CDR3 comprises 14 residues. CDR1 and CDR2 (germline): SQVTM, ANQGSEA. The trim removed 7 bases at V and 5 bases at J, leaving 9 bases unmatched.

This clonotype was observed a few times. The CDR3: CSASGLAAPYNEQFF. DNA for the CDR3: TGCAGTGCTAGTGGACTAGCGGCGCCCTACAATGAGCAGTTCTTC. The V gene is TRBV20-1, the J gene TRBJ2-1; TRBD2 matches 10 bases. From germline, CDR1 is DFQATT and CDR2 SNEGSKA (reference sequence). Trimming removed 3 bases from V and 2 bases from J; junction bases left unmatched: 4. The CDR3 is 15 amino acids.

DNA of the CDR3: TGTGCCAGCAAATCGGACAGGGCTAGGGGCTACACCTTC. Amino acid sequence: CASKSDRARGYTF. V gene TRBV6-1 combines with J gene TRBJ1-2, with 8 positions matching TRBD1. Germline CDR1 reads MNHNS; CDR2 reads SASEGT. The CDR3 runs to 13 residues. The V segment lost 7 bases and the J segment 8 bases; nucleotides outside the gene matches: 9.

This clonotype has a handful of counts. This chain uses TRBV28 with TRBJ2-7; no definite D call. CDR3 size: 12 residues. Per germline, CDR1 MDHEN and CDR2 SYDVKM. V lost 2 bases, J lost 2 bases, and 4 bases lay in between. As DNA, the CDR3 is TGTGCCAGCAGTTTAATGGCCTACGAGCAGTACTTC. It yields the protein CASSLMAYEQYF. The full variable domain, completed using reference TRBV28 and TRBJ2-7, is DVKVTQSSRYLVKRTGEKVFLECVQDMDHENMFWYRQDPGLGLRLIYFSYDVKMKEKGDIPEGYSVSREKKERFSLILESASTNQTSMYLCASSLMAYEQYFGPGTRLTVT.

The rearrangement joins TRBV5-1 to TRBJ2-3; TRBD2 is a possible D gene (5 bases). The CDR3 has 15 amino acids. Trimming removed 2 bases at V and 2 bases at J, with 12 bases between. Per germline, CDR1 SGHRS and CDR2 YFSETQ. CDR3 coding DNA: TGCGCCAGCAGCTTATCCGACTATACCACAGATACGCAGTATTTT. This gives the protein CASSLSDYTTDTQYF.

Many counts were recorded for this clonotype. The V and J genes are TRBV25-1 and TRBJ2-5, with D perhaps given as TRBD1 or TRBD2 (5 bases each). The CDR3 loop spans 13 amino acids. Per germline, CDR1 MGHDK and CDR2 SYGVNS. With 3 bases removed from V and 1 base from J, the gap between germline ends came to 6 bases. The CDR3 sequence is CASSDGTQETQYF. CDR3 DNA: TGTGCCAGCAGTGATGGGACCCAAGAGACCCAGTACTTC.

This clonotype was observed at least ten times. The chain combines TRBV5-1 with TRBJ2-1; D is perhaps TRBD2 (6 bases). The length of the CDR3 is 15 residues. Deletions cut 1 base from V and 4 bases from J, with 12 bases between. The germline V gene encodes CDR1 SGHRS and CDR2 YFSETQ. CDR3 amino acids: CASSLLAEAYNEQFF. DNA for the CDR3: TGCGCCAGCAGCTTGTTAGCGGAGGCTTACAATGAGCAGTTCTTC.

In its sample, this clonotype was seen a few times. The rearrangement joins TRBV28 to TRBJ1-6, with D hard to call. CDR1 and CDR2 (germline): MDHEN, SYDVKM. The CDR3 length is 15 residues. Trimming removed 5 bases at V and 7 bases at J, with 15 bases between. The CDR3 nucleotides read TGTGCCAGCAGTCCTGCGGGCAGTTACAATTCACCCCTCCACTTT. Its translation: CASSPAGSYNSPLHF.

The CDR3 is CAGLRTGATEAFF. DNA of the CDR3: TGTGCCGGGCTCCGGACTGGGGCCACTGAAGCTTTCTTT. The chain combines TRBV7-9 with TRBJ1-1; tentatively, D is TRBD1 (5 bases). Germline V gene lookup returns CDR1 SEHNR and CDR2 FQNEAQ (reference sequence). CDR3 size: 13 residues. With 11 bases removed from V and 4 bases from J, the gap between germline ends came to 17 bases.

The rearrangement uses TRBV18 and TRBJ2-5, with TRBD2 matching 7 bases. The CDR3 runs to 12 residues. V was clipped by 11 bases and J by 9 bases; unmatched bases: 12. Per germline, CDR1 KGHSH and CDR2 LQKENI. CDR3 nucleotide sequence: TGTGCCTCCTCACCGGGAGGCTCCTCCCAGTACTTC. Translating it yields CASSPGGSSQYF.

This clonotype was counted many times. The chain couples TRBV20-1 to TRBJ2-7, with a tentative D call TRBD2 (6 bases). This CDR3 spans 12 amino acids. Trimming took off 3 bases at V and 6 bases at J, with 12 bases between the two ends. Germline loops: CDR1 DFQATT, CDR2 SNEGSKA (reference sequence). The DNA of the CDR3 is TGCAGTGCTAGTCGCGGGAATTCCGAGCAGTACTTC. It is translated as CSASRGNSEQYF.